The 2 T cell receptor beta chains reported below all come from one sample, sequenced in a study of T cells expressing NK-cell markers. TCRdb re-called the 5' RACE reads and catalogs CDR3 proteins one per entry, DNA excluded. This sample's table has about 460,000 distinct CDR3 sequences. What was sequenced was blood T cells: a sorted CD56 or NKG2C T cell subset, CD4+ or CD8+ T cells, or bulk PBMC T cells (not recorded which). The receptors stem from a woman aged 45 to 65 in good health.

The V and J genes are TRBV20-1 and TRBJ2-1; the D call of TRBD1 rests on TCRdb alone, since no DNA is present to check it. CDR3 size: 12 residues. Germline V gene lookup returns CDR1 DFQATT and CDR2 SNEGSKA (reference sequence). CDR3 sequence reads: CSFHNEGNEQFF.

This chain joins TRBV12-3 or TRBV12-4 and TRBJ1-6; there is no DNA to check the TCRdb D call of TRBD1. This CDR3 is 14 amino acids long. CDR3 amino acids: CASGRDSTNSPLHF.